This entry describes one T cell receptor beta chain. Its antigen is not known. Mouse gene names and germline throughout. The observed sequence ends 1 residue before the CDR3 terminus, with the missing tail filled in from the germline J gene. The sample comes from a study of tissue T cells after allogeneic stem cell transplantation. J gave up 1 base and V 0 bases, and 4 bases lay outside the gene matches. The CDR3 is made up of 16 amino acids. Germline CDR1 is LGHNA and CDR2 is YNLKQL (reference sequence). TCRbeta CDR3 was sequenced at survey depth with template counts. Generated by immunoSEQ multiplex PCR, the TCRdb table keeps only in-frame clones and is missing some. The table shows about 50,000 clones, with roughly 73% occurring only once. Study observations and caveats: TCR repertoires tracked anatomic similarity, regardless of disease or transplant status.

The specimen was sorted cells pooled from one or two spleens. The origin of this receptor is a pool of C57BL/6 mice in good health. The rearrangement links TRBV5 to TRBJ2-3, with 7 bases matching TRBD1. This chain's CDR3 is CASSQEPQGGAETLYF. The sequenced CDR3 bases are TGTGCCAGCAGCCAAGAACCCCAGGGGGGTGCAGAAACGCTGTAT.